The T cell receptor beta chain described here comes from a study of chemoradiotherapy in HPV16-positive cancers. Study-wide results and caveats: In HPV16-positive patients, HPV-responsive T-cell expansion tracked better recurrence-free survival. Candidate HPV-specific clones and E7-related TCR motifs grew in tumor during treatment.

Germline V lookup: CDR1 LNHNV, CDR2 YYDKDF (reference sequence). This CDR3 comprises 13 residues. V dropped 4 bases and J dropped 3 bases, with 9 bases sitting between them. TCRdb's table, derived via immunoSEQ multiplex PCR, lists solely in-frame clones and lacks some. The table lists some 3,000 clones, around 85% of them singletons. About this clone itself: The antigen remains unidentified.

The sequence came from a human donor with HPV-associated anogenital cancer. The J gene is TRBJ1-1, the V gene TRBV15; D gene uncertain. Material: blood, obtained from a patient who underwent chemoradiotherapy. The CDR3 sequence is CATSIYTDTEAFF. CDR3 coding DNA: TGTGCCACCAGCATCTACACTGACACTGAAGCTTTCTTT.